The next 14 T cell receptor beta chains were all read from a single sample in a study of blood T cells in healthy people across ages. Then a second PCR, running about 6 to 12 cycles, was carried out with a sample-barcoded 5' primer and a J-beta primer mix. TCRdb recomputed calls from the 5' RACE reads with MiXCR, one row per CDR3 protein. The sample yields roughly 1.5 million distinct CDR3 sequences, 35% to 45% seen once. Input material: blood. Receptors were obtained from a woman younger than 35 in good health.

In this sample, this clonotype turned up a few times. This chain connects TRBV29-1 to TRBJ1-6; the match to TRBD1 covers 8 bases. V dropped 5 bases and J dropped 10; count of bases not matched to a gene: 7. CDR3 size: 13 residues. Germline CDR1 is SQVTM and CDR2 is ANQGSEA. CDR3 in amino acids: CSVLTGEGSPLHF. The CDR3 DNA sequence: TGCAGCGTTCTGACAGGGGAAGGCTCACCCCTCCACTTT.

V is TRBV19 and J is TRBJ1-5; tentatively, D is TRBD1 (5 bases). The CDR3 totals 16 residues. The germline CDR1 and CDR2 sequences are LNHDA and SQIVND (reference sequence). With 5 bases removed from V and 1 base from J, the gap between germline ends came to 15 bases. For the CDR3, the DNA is TGTGCCAGTAGTGCTCCCCAGGGATTGAGCAATCAGCCCCAGCATTTT. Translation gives CASSAPQGLSNQPQHF.

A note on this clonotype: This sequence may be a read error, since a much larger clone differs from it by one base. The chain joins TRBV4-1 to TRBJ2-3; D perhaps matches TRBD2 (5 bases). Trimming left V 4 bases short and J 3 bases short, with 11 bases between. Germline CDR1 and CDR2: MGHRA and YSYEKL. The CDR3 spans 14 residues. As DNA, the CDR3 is TGCGCCAGCAGCCCCCGAGCGGCTACAGATACGCAGTATTTT. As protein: CASSPRAATDTQYF.

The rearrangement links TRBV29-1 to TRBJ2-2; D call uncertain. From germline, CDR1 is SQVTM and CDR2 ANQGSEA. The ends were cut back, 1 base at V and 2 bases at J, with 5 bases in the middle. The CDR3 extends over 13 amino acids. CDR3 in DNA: TGCAGCGTTGAAGTAGTAAACACCGGGGAGCTGTTTTTT. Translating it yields CSVEVVNTGELFF.

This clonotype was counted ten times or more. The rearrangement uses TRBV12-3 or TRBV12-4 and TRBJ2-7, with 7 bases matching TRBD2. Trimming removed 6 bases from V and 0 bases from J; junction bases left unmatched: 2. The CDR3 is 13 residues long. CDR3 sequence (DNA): TGTGCCAGCAGCCGGGACTACTCCTACGAGCAGTACTTC. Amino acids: CASSRDYSYEQYF.

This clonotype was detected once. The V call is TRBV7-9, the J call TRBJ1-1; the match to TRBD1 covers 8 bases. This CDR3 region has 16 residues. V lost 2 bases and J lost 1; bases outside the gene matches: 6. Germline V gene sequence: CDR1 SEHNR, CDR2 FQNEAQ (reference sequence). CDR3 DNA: TGTGCCAGCAGCTTAACCCCAGGGGGCACGAACACTGAAGCTTTCTTT. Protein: CASSLTPGGTNTEAFF.

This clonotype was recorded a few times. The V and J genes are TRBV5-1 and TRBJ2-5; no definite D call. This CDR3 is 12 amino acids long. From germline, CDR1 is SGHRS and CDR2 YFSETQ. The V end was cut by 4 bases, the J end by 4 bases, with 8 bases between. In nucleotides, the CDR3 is TGCGCCAGCAGCGCCTACGGAGAGACCCAGTACTTC. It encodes CASSAYGETQYF.

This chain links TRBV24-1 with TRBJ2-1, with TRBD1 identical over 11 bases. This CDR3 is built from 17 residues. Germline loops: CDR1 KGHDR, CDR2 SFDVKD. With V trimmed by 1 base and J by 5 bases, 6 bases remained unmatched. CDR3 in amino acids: CATSDLRDRGRDNEQFF. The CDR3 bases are TGTGCCACCAGTGATTTAAGGGACAGGGGGAGGGACAATGAGCAGTTCTTC.

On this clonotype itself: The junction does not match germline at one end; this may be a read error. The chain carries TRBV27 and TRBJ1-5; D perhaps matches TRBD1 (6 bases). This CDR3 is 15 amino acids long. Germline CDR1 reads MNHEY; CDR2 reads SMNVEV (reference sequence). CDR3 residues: CASSLYTGRNRPQHF. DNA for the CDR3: TGTGCCAGCAGCCTATATACAGGGAGGAATCGGCCCCAGCATTTT.

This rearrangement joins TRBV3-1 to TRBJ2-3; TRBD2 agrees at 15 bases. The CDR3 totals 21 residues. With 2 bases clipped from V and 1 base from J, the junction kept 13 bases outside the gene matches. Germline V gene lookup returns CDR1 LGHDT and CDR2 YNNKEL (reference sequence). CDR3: CASSQKGLAGGTTTGTDTQYF. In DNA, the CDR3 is TGTGCCAGCAGCCAAAAGGGACTAGCGGGGGGAACAACGACTGGCACAGATACGCAGTATTTT.

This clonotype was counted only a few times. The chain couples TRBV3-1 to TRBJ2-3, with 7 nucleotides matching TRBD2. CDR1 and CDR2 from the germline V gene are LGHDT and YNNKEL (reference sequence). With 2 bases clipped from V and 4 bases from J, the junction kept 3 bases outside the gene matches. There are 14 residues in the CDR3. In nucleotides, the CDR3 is TGTGCCAGCAGCCAACGGCTAGCGGCAGATACGCAGTATTTT. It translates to CASSQRLAADTQYF.

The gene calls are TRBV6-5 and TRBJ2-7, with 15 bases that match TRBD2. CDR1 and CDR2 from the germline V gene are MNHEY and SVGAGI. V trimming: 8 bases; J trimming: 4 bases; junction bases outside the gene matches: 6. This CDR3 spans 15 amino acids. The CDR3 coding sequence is TGTGCCAGCGGCGGACTAGCGGGGGGGCTTTACGAGCAGTACTTC. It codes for CASGGLAGGLYEQYF.

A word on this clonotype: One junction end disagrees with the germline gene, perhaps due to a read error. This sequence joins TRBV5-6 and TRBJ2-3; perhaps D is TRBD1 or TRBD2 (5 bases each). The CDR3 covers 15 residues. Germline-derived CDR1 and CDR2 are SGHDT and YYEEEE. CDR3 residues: CACSWGPGLTDTQYF. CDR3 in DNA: TGTGCCTGCAGCTGGGGCCCGGGGCTCACAGATACGCAGTATTTT.

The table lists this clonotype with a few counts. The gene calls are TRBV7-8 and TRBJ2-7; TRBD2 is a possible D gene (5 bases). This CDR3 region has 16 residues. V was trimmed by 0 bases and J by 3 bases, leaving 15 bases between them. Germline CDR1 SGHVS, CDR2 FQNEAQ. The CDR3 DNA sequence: TGTGCCAGCAGCTTAGCCCCAGGCCCCGAGGGCTACGAGCAGTACTTC. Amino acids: CASSLAPGPEGYEQYF.